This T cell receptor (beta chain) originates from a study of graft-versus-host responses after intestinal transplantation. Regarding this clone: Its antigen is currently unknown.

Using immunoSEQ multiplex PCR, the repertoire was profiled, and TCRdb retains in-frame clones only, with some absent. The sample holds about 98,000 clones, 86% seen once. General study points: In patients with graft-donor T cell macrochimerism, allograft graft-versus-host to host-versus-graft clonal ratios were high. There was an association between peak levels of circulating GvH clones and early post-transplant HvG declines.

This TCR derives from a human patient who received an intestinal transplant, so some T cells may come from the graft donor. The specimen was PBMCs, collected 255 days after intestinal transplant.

The CDR3 DNA sequence: TGTGCCAGCAGCCCAGGTTTCTTCTCTCCCTACGAGCAGTACTTC. It is translated as CASSPGFFSPYEQYF. The chain links TRBV11-2 to TRBJ2-7; D gene uncertain. The CDR3 is 15 amino acids. The ends were cut back, 5 bases at V and 2 bases at J, with 16 bases in the middle. Germline values: CDR1 SGHAT, CDR2 FQNNGV.